Presented here are 21 T cell receptor beta chains from one specimen sequenced in a study of CD8 T cells in ankylosing spondylitis. MiXCR was run by TCRdb on the 5' RACE reads, yielding one entry per CDR3 protein. The sample shows roughly 230,000 distinct CDR3 sequences, 15% to 20% of them seen only once. The specimen sequenced was blood, either unsorted or a sorted T cell fraction (not recorded which). The receptors come from a male donor with ankylosing spondylitis or in good health (not recorded which).

This clonotype was seen at least ten times. The chain is built from TRBV29-1 and TRBJ2-1, with TRBD2 matching over 8 bases. The CDR3 spans 13 residues. V shed 6 bases, J shed 4 bases, and the junction held 5 bases outside the gene matches. Germline loops: CDR1 SQVTM, CDR2 ANQGSEA. Here the CDR3 reads CSVKTSGYNEQFF. The CDR3 nucleotides are TGCAGCGTGAAAACTAGCGGATACAATGAGCAGTTCTTC.

The CDR3 coding sequence is TGCGCCAGCAGCCAAGATGGGGGCGCCGGCACTGAAGCTTTCTTT. Its translation is CASSQDGGAGTEAFF. This chain uses TRBV4-1 with TRBJ1-1, with a weak D call TRBD1 (6 bases). CDR3 length equals 15 residues. V was trimmed by 0 bases and J by 4 bases, leaving 12 bases between them. Per germline, CDR1 MGHRA and CDR2 YSYEKL.

The V call is TRBV29-1, the J call TRBJ2-7; D possibly corresponds to TRBD1 (6 bases). Germline assignment: CDR1 SQVTM and CDR2 ANQGSEA. V gave up 2 bases and J gave up 5 bases, with 10 bases separating them. The CDR3 totals 12 residues. The CDR3 DNA reads TGCAGCGTTGAAAAGGACAGCCACGAGCAGTACTTC. Its protein product is CSVEKDSHEQYF.

The chain joins TRBV27 to TRBJ1-1; maybe TRBD1 (6 bases). Between the trimmed V and J ends, which lost 7 bases and 2 bases, there was a span of 17 bases. CDR1 and CDR2 (germline): MNHEY, SMNVEV (reference sequence). This CDR3 has 15 amino acids. The CDR3 DNA sequence: TGTGCCAGCACTCAATCTGGGGGGGCCAACACTGAAGCTTTCTTT. It encodes CASTQSGGANTEAFF.

The chain joins TRBV12-3 or TRBV12-4 to TRBJ2-1, with 8 bases that match TRBD2. The ends lost 6 bases at V and 4 bases at J; junction bases unmatched: 8. This CDR3 region has 15 residues. CDR3 residues: CASSHLASGYNEQFF. DNA of the CDR3: TGTGCCAGCAGCCACTTGGCTAGCGGGTACAATGAGCAGTTCTTC.

In its sample, this clonotype was seen once. J is TRBJ2-3 and V is TRBV14, with TRBD2 as a possible D gene (6 bases). V was cut by 4 bases and J by 3 bases, with 11 bases left in between. Germline-derived CDR1 and CDR2 are SGHDN and FVKESK. The CDR3 is 14 residues long. The CDR3 nucleotides are TGTGCCAGCAGCCTTGGTGCGGGAACAGATACGCAGTATTTT. Protein: CASSLGAGTDTQYF.

The chain employs TRBV20-1 and TRBJ2-1; 11 positions agree with TRBD2. CDR1 DFQATT and CDR2 SNEGSKA come from the germline V gene (reference sequence). V lost 7 bases and J lost 0; bases outside the gene matches: 23. CDR3 length equals 21 residues. Written as DNA, the CDR3 is TGCAGTGTTGAGGACAGGGGTGCCCTAGCGGGAGGCCCAAGCTCCTACAATGAGCAGTTCTTC. The encoded protein is CSVEDRGALAGGPSSYNEQFF.

This clonotype has more than one count but fewer than ten. The rearrangement uses TRBV6-2 or TRBV6-3 and TRBJ1-5; tentatively, D is TRBD1 (5 bases). With 4 bases removed from V and 3 bases from J, the gap between germline ends came to 10 bases. CDR3 size: 14 residues. Germline V CDR1 and CDR2: MNHEY, SVGEGT. This chain's CDR3 is CASSFRQNNQPQHF. The CDR3 coding sequence is TGTGCCAGCAGTTTCCGACAGAACAATCAGCCCCAGCATTTT.

Many counts were recorded for this clonotype. V gene TRBV29-1 combines with J gene TRBJ2-7, with 8 bases that match TRBD2. The CDR3 is 12 amino acids. Germline trimming cut 6 bases from V and 4 bases from J; bases unmatched to any gene: 5. Germline loops: CDR1 SQVTM, CDR2 ANQGSEA. Here the CDR3 reads CSVWTSRYEQYF. The CDR3 DNA is TGCAGCGTCTGGACTAGCAGATACGAGCAGTACTTC.

The chain joins TRBV7-2 to TRBJ2-7; tentative D call: TRBD2 (5 bases). The CDR3 totals 14 residues. Germline-derived CDR1 and CDR2 are SGHTA and FQGNSA. Trimming stripped 1 base from V and 4 bases from J, with 11 bases between. Written as DNA, the CDR3 is TGTGCCAGCAGCTTAGGAGGGCCTACTTACGAGCAGTACTTC. Protein sequence: CASSLGGPTYEQYF.

Many counts were recorded for this clonotype. The V call is TRBV5-1, the J call TRBJ2-7, with D maybe TRBD2 (6 bases). The CDR3 is 14 amino acids. Trimming took 2 bases from V and 3 from J, leaving 12 bases between them. Germline-derived CDR1 and CDR2 are SGHRS and YFSETQ. The CDR3 spells CASSFFAAGYEQYF. CDR3 DNA sequence: TGCGCCAGCAGCTTTTTCGCAGCGGGCTACGAGCAGTACTTC.

A few counts support this clonotype. V is TRBV20-1 and J is TRBJ2-1; possible D gene TRBD2, 6 bases. The length of the CDR3 is 17 residues. Per germline, CDR1 DFQATT and CDR2 SNEGSKA (reference sequence). V was shortened by 1 base and J by 2 bases, with 18 bases between the two germline ends. CDR3 sequence: CSARAFSSSGTYNEQFF. CDR3 nucleotides: TGCAGTGCTAGAGCCTTTAGCAGTAGCGGAACCTACAATGAGCAGTTCTTC.

The chain recombines TRBV7-9 with TRBJ2-7, with 8 bases aligning to TRBD1. The V segment lost 1 base and the J segment 4 bases; nucleotides outside the gene matches: 9. CDR1 and CDR2 (germline): SEHNR, FQNEAQ (reference sequence). This CDR3 has 16 amino acids. Here the CDR3 DNA reads TGTGCCAGCAGCTTAGAAGGCGGGACAGGACCTTACGAGCAGTACTTC. Its protein is CASSLEGGTGPYEQYF. The complete variable domain, with remaining parts taken from reference TRBV7-9 and TRBJ2-7, reads DTGVSQNPRHKITKRGQNVTFRCDPISEHNRLYWYRQTLGQGPEFLTYFQNEAQLEKSRLLSDRFSAERPKGSFSTLEIQRTEQGDSAMYLCASSLEGGTGPYEQYFGPGTRLTVT.

This clonotype has just a few counts. The chain recombines TRBV15 with TRBJ2-1, with no clear D. This CDR3 is 15 amino acids long. The germline V gene has CDR1 LNHNV and CDR2 YYDKDF (reference sequence). Deletions cut 1 base from V and 7 bases from J, with 14 bases between. The CDR3 region is CATSRVSGIGNEQFF. CDR3 nucleotides: TGTGCCACCAGCAGAGTATCGGGTATTGGGAATGAGCAGTTCTTC.

This clonotype was recorded only once. This chain connects TRBV18 to TRBJ2-2, with TRBD1 as a possible D gene (6 bases). The germline gives CDR1 KGHSH, CDR2 LQKENI. Trimming removed 0 bases from V and 3 bases from J, with 14 bases in between. The CDR3 spans 17 residues. CDR3 nucleotides: TGTGCCAGCTCACCACCGGGACACAAAGGGGACACCGGGGAGCTGTTTTTT. Its protein is CASSPPGHKGDTGELFF.

This clonotype showed up just a few times. This chain connects TRBV4-1 to TRBJ2-2; possible D gene TRBD1, 5 bases. Trimming removed 4 bases at V and 7 bases at J, with 13 bases between. This CDR3 contains 14 residues. Germline CDR1 and CDR2: MGHRA and YSYEKL. CDR3 in DNA: TGCGCCAGCAGCCCTTCCCAGGGTGTCGGGGAGCTGTTTTTT. It yields the protein CASSPSQGVGELFF.

Ten or more counts support this clonotype. V usage is TRBV10-3 and J usage is TRBJ2-7; D not resolved. The V gene's germline CDR1 is ENHRY and CDR2 SYGVKD. Trimming removed 2 bases from V and 3 bases from J, with 8 bases in between. The CDR3 loop spans 13 amino acids. The CDR3 here is CAISEVGDYEQYF. The CDR3 bases are TGTGCCATCAGTGAGGTTGGGGACTACGAGCAGTACTTC.

The chain is built from TRBV20-1 and TRBJ2-7; D not certain. CDR1 DFQATT and CDR2 SNEGSKA come from the germline V gene (reference sequence). The length of the CDR3 is 12 residues. V was cut by 4 bases and J by 5 bases, with 12 bases left in between. The CDR3: CSATPPSNEQYF. DNA for the CDR3: TGCAGTGCTACCCCCCCCTCAAACGAGCAGTACTTC.

There are many counts of this clonotype. The chain is built from TRBV20-1 and TRBJ2-1, with 9 bases aligning to TRBD2. The CDR3 runs to 15 residues. Germline CDR1 is DFQATT and CDR2 is SNEGSKA (reference sequence). The V gene end was trimmed by 0 bases and the J gene end by 8 bases; junction bases not matched to a gene: 8. The chain's CDR3 is CSARELAGDDYEQFF. The CDR3 nucleotides are TGCAGTGCTAGAGAACTAGCGGGTGACGACTATGAGCAGTTCTTC.

This clonotype was counted ten times or more. The chain combines TRBV9 with TRBJ2-7; D assignment may be TRBD1 or TRBD2 (5 bases each). Trimming removed 0 bases from V and 7 bases from J, with 11 bases in between. Germline V gives CDR1 SGDLS, CDR2 YYNGEE. The CDR3 has 13 residues. The CDR3 protein is CASSVGSGQEQYF. For the CDR3, the DNA is TGTGCCAGCAGCGTAGGGTCGGGGCAGGAGCAGTACTTC.

This clonotype was counted only a few times. CDR3 sequence: CASSSTPGQGPYEQYF. In nucleotides, the CDR3 is TGTGCCAGCAGTTCAACTCCGGGACAGGGTCCCTACGAGCAGTACTTC. V is TRBV6-5 and J is TRBJ2-7; TRBD1 matches at 9 bases. This CDR3 region has 16 residues. The V segment lost 4 bases and the J segment 2 bases; nucleotides outside the gene matches: 9. Germline V gene sequence: CDR1 MNHEY, CDR2 SVGAGI.